Presented here are 24 T cell receptor beta chains from one specimen sequenced in a study of Ad26.COV2.S vaccination and SARS-CoV-2 variants. The repertoire was sequenced with immunoSEQ multiplex PCR; TCRdb's copy has only in-frame clones and lacks some. The top ten hold approximately 12% of the sample, which has around 300,000 clones, 80% to 90% seen once. Noted treatment: over 15 received Ad26.COV2.S at low or high dose, single or two shots; several received placebo; per-sample allocation not given. Repertoires come from day 63 after the first vaccine or placebo injection. Sequencing was performed on peripheral blood, taken in a trial of Ad26.COV2.S vaccine versus placebo. All receptors come from a person between 18 and 59 years old who received the Ad26.COV2.S COVID-19 vaccine or a placebo.

This clone showed up just a few times. CDR3 DNA: TGTGCCAGCAGTTTCGGGACAGTTGGATTCTCTGGGGCCAACGTCCTGACTTTC. It specifies CASSFGTVGFSGANVLTF. The V gene is TRBV28, the J gene TRBJ2-6; TRBD1 matches 7 bases. This CDR3 contains 18 residues. Germline loops: CDR1 MDHEN, CDR2 SYDVKM. Unmatched junction bases numbered 8, after V lost 3 bases and J lost 0 bases.

Remarks on this clone: Germline and junction disagree at one end, which may indicate a read error. V usage is TRBV4-3 and J usage is TRBJ2-2; no clear D gene. CDR3 size: 11 residues. CDR1 and CDR2 (germline): LGHNA, YSLEER. The CDR3 region is CASPKTGELFF. The CDR3 DNA is TGCGCCAGCCCGAAAACCGGGGAGCTGTTTTTT.

The rearrangement joins TRBV28 to TRBJ1-5, with D possibly TRBD1 on 5 matching bases. V was trimmed by 6 bases and J by 3 bases, leaving 21 bases between them. The germline V gene encodes CDR1 MDHEN and CDR2 SYDVKM. This CDR3 has 17 amino acids. CDR3 amino acids: CASSPRDFTVVNQPQHF. The CDR3, as DNA: TGTGCCAGCAGCCCCCGGGACTTTACAGTGGTCAATCAGCCCCAGCATTTT.

The chain recombines TRBV24-1 with TRBJ2-1, with D hard to call. V gave up 4 bases and J gave up 8 bases, with 11 bases separating them. The CDR3 is 13 residues long. From germline, CDR1 is KGHDR and CDR2 SFDVKD. CDR3 amino acids: CATSDPPFDEQFF. CDR3 DNA: TGTGCCACCAGTGACCCTCCTTTCGATGAGCAGTTCTTC.

This rearrangement joins TRBV5-4 to TRBJ1-3, with 10 bases lining up with TRBD1. The CDR3 has 18 amino acids. The V gene end was trimmed by 4 bases and the J gene end by 0 bases; junction bases not matched to a gene: 10. CDR1 and CDR2 (germline): SGHNT, YYREEE (reference sequence). The CDR3 DNA is TGTGCCAGCAGCCCTTGGAGGGACAGGGGAAGCTCTGGAAACACCATATATTTT. Its translation: CASSPWRDRGSSGNTIYF. The full variable domain, its missing parts supplied by reference TRBV5-4 and TRBJ1-3, is ETGVTQSPTHLIKTRGQQVTLRCSSQSGHNTVSWYQQALGQGPQFIFQYYREEENGRGNFPPRFSGLQFPNYSSELNVNALELDDSALYLCASSPWRDRGSSGNTIYFGEGSWLTVV.

The CDR3 protein is CASRTGQGQLNTEAFF. DNA of the CDR3: TGTGCCAGCAGGACGGGACAGGGACAGTTGAACACTGAAGCTTTCTTT. V usage is TRBV28 and J usage is TRBJ1-1; 9 positions match TRBD1. The junction had 8 bases not matched to a gene; V was cut back by 6 bases and J by 0 bases. This CDR3 spans 16 amino acids. Germline V gene sequence: CDR1 MDHEN, CDR2 SYDVKM. Drawing the rest from reference TRBV28 and TRBJ1-1, the complete variable domain is DVKVTQSSRYLVKRTGEKVFLECVQDMDHENMFWYRQDPGLGLRLIYFSYDVKMKEKGDIPEGYSVSREKKERFSLILESASTNQTSMYLCASRTGQGQLNTEAFFGQGTRLTVV.

CDR3 residues: CASSLSLYGYTF. CDR3 DNA sequence: TGTGCCAGCAGTTTAAGTCTTTATGGCTACACCTTC. The V gene is TRBV12-3 or TRBV12-4, the J gene TRBJ1-2; D call uncertain. Trimming removed 2 bases at V and 5 bases at J, with 6 bases between. The CDR3 has 12 amino acids.

The chain's CDR3 is CASSTAYEQYF. CDR3 bases: TGTGCCAGCAGCACCGCCTACGAGCAGTACTTC. This chain links TRBV6-5 with TRBJ2-7; D is ambiguous. Germline CDR1 MNHEY, CDR2 SVGAGI. The CDR3 sequence is 11 residues long. Trimming took 6 bases from V and 2 from J, leaving 5 bases between them.

This chain uses TRBV11-3 with TRBJ2-1; D is possibly TRBD2 (5 bases). This CDR3 has 15 amino acids. Between the trimmed V and J ends, which lost 2 bases and 1 base, there was a span of 9 bases. Germline lookup yields CDR1 SGHNT and CDR2 YENEEA. The CDR3 is CASSLRGLSYNEQFF. In nucleotides, the CDR3 is TGTGCCAGCAGCTTACGCGGGCTTTCCTACAATGAGCAGTTCTTC.

The rearrangement uses TRBV7-2 and TRBJ2-2, with 9 positions matching TRBD2. The CDR3 is 13 residues long. The germline V gene has CDR1 SGHTA and CDR2 FQGNSA. The CDR3 loop is CAGGGANTGELFF. The CDR3, as DNA: TGTGCGGGCGGGGGGGCTAACACCGGGGAGCTGTTTTTT.

V gene TRBV6-4 combines with J gene TRBJ1-6; no definite D call. Trimming took 2 bases from V and 6 from J, leaving 5 bases between them. The CDR3 is 13 amino acids. The germline CDR1 and CDR2 sequences are MRHNA and SNTAGT. The CDR3 loop is CASSDHSNSPLHF. The CDR3 DNA reads TGTGCCAGCAGTGACCACAGTAATTCACCCCTCCACTTT.

This rearrangement joins TRBV7-2 to TRBJ1-2, with D perhaps TRBD1 (5 bases). V lost 5 bases, J lost 2 bases, and 12 bases lay in between. Germline V gene data show CDR1 as SGHTA and CDR2 as FQGNSA. The CDR3 runs 14 residues. The chain's CDR3 is CASSPRGWNYGYTF. CDR3 DNA: TGTGCCAGCAGCCCCCGGGGGTGGAACTATGGCTACACCTTC.

This clone was picked up one time. The V gene is TRBV28, the J gene TRBJ2-7, with TRBD1 matching over 10 bases. CDR3 size: 13 residues. Germline trimming cut 4 bases from V and 6 bases from J; bases unmatched to any gene: 3. CDR1 is MDHEN and CDR2 is SYDVKM in the germline V gene. The CDR3: CASSWDRGGEQYF. DNA for the CDR3: TGTGCCAGCAGTTGGGACAGGGGCGGCGAGCAGTACTTC.

This clone showed up just once. This sequence joins TRBV11-2 and TRBJ2-7; 7 bases agree with TRBD1. V shed 2 bases and J 2 bases; nucleotides not matched to a gene: 9. The CDR3 loop spans 16 amino acids. CDR1 and CDR2 (germline): SGHAT, FQNNGV. The CDR3 loop is CASSLTSGTEAYEQYF. CDR3 DNA sequence: TGTGCCAGCAGCTTAACATCCGGGACAGAAGCCTACGAGCAGTACTTC.

The rearrangement uses TRBV5-1 and TRBJ1-3; a weak D match, TRBD1 (5 bases). Germline V gene sequence: CDR1 SGHRS, CDR2 YFSETQ. Trimming removed 3 bases from V and 0 bases from J, with 16 bases in between. This CDR3 comprises 17 residues. The CDR3 DNA follows: TGCGCCAGCAGCTATAATTCTCGGGGCCACTCTGGAAACACCATATATTTT. Encoded protein: CASSYNSRGHSGNTIYF.

This chain connects TRBV4-2 to TRBJ2-7; unclear D gene. Between the trimmed V and J ends, which lost 4 bases and 2 bases, there was a span of 9 bases. This CDR3 has 13 residues. CDR1 and CDR2 (germline): LGHNA, YNFKEQ. The CDR3 region is CASSPQDPYEQYF. The CDR3, as DNA: TGTGCCAGCAGCCCCCAGGATCCCTACGAGCAGTACTTC.

This sequence joins TRBV27 and TRBJ1-5; D may be TRBD1 (6 bases). The CDR3 totals 16 residues. Germline V gene sequence: CDR1 MNHEY, CDR2 SMNVEV (reference sequence). V was cut by 4 bases and J by 0 bases, with 13 bases left in between. The CDR3 nucleotides are TGTGCCAGCAGTTGGGGGACACCACATAGCAATCAGCCCCAGCATTTT. Translating it yields CASSWGTPHSNQPQHF.

This sequence joins TRBV19 and TRBJ2-1, with 7 bases aligning to TRBD2. CDR3 length: 12 residues. Per germline, CDR1 LNHDA and CDR2 SQIVND (reference sequence). The J segment lost 9 bases and the V segment lost 5 bases, leaving 4 bases of the junction unmatched. CDR3 amino acids: CASSGLVSEQFF. The CDR3, as DNA: TGTGCCAGTAGTGGACTAGTGTCTGAGCAGTTCTTC.

This clone was recorded only once. The chain combines TRBV27 with TRBJ2-7, with TRBD1 identical over 7 bases. V lost 7 bases and J lost 0; bases outside the gene matches: 9. CDR1 is MNHEY and CDR2 is SMNVEV in the germline V gene (reference sequence). The CDR3 covers 15 residues. The CDR3 region is CASTSRTGSSYEQYF. CDR3 DNA: TGTGCCAGCACCTCGAGGACAGGTAGCTCCTACGAGCAGTACTTC.

This chain joins TRBV18 and TRBJ1-1; D unclear. CDR1 and CDR2 from the germline V gene are KGHSH and LQKENI. This CDR3 comprises 14 residues. Trimming removed 3 bases at V and 1 base at J, with 9 bases between. The CDR3, as DNA: TGTGCCAGCTCACCCATGACTCAGAACACTGAAGCTTTCTTT. It codes for CASSPMTQNTEAFF.

CDR3 DNA: TGTGCCTGGAGTGAAAACTCCGGAAACACCATATATTTT. As protein: CAWSENSGNTIYF. The V gene is TRBV30, the J gene TRBJ1-3, with unresolved D. Trimming stripped 1 base from V and 4 bases from J, with 8 bases between. This CDR3 comprises 13 residues. In germline, CDR1 is GTSNPN, CDR2 SVGIG (reference sequence).

The genes are TRBV29-1 and TRBJ2-3, with 9 nucleotides matching TRBD2. From germline, CDR1 is SQVTM and CDR2 ANQGSEA. J was trimmed by 4 bases and V by 7 bases; bases with no gene match: 3. This CDR3 contains 12 residues. CDR3 sequence reads: CSAAGGADTQYF. CDR3 bases: TGCAGCGCAGCGGGGGGTGCAGATACGCAGTATTTT.

The chain couples TRBV9 to TRBJ2-7, with D perhaps given as TRBD1 or TRBD2 (6 bases each). CDR3 size: 16 residues. Trimming cost V 3 bases and J 0 bases, with 16 bases left between them. Germline CDR1 SGDLS, CDR2 YYNGEE. CDR3 in amino acids: CASSEGGPVLSYEQYF. CDR3 in DNA: TGTGCCAGCAGCGAAGGGGGGCCGGTCCTCTCCTACGAGCAGTACTTC.

This clone was observed a few times. The rearrangement uses TRBV7-9 and TRBJ1-2; D is undetermined. Germline assignment: CDR1 SEHNR and CDR2 FQNEAQ (reference sequence). The CDR3 is 12 amino acids. Trimming removed 5 bases from V and 6 bases from J, with 10 bases in between. The CDR3 sequence: CASSLGRDGYTF. Here the CDR3 DNA reads TGTGCCAGCAGCCTGGGGAGGGATGGCTACACCTTC.